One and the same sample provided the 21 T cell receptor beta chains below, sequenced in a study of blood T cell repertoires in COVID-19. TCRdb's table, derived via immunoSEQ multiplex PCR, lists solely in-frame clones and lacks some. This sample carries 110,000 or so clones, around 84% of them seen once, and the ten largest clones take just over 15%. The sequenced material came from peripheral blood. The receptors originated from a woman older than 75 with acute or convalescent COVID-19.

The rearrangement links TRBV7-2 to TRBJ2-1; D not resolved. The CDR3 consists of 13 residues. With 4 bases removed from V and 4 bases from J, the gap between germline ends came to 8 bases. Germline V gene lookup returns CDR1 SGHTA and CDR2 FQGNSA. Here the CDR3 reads CASSSQLYNEQFF. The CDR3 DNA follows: TGTGCCAGCAGCTCCCAGTTATACAATGAGCAGTTCTTC. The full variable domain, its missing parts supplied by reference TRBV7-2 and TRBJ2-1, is GAGVSQSPSNKVTEKGKDVELRCDPISGHTALYWYRQSLGQGLEFLIYFQGNSAPDKSGLPSDRFSAERTGGSVSTLTIQRTQQEDSAVYLCASSSQLYNEQFFGPGTRLTVL.

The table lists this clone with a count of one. The CDR3 nucleotides are TGTGCCAGCAGTCGGACTAGGATGGGTGAGCAGTTCTTC. It is translated as CASSRTRMGEQFF. V gene TRBV2 combines with J gene TRBJ2-1; 7 bases match TRBD2. Trimming removed 5 bases from V and 9 bases from J; junction bases left unmatched: 7. CDR3 length: 13 residues. Germline CDR1 reads SNHLY; CDR2 reads FYNNEI.

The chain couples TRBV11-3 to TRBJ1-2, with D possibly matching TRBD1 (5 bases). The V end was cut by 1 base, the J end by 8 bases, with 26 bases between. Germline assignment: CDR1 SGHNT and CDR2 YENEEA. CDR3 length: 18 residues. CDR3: CASSLAPQGPGFGAGYTF. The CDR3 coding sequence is TGTGCCAGCAGCTTAGCACCCCAAGGACCAGGGTTTGGAGCCGGCTACACCTTC. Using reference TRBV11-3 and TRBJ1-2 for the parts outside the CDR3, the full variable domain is EAGVVQSPRYKIIEKKQPVAFWCNPISGHNTLYWYLQNLGQGPELLIRYENEEAVDDSQLPKDRFSAERLKGVDSTLKIQPAELGDSAVYLCASSLAPQGPGFGAGYTFGSGTRLTVV.

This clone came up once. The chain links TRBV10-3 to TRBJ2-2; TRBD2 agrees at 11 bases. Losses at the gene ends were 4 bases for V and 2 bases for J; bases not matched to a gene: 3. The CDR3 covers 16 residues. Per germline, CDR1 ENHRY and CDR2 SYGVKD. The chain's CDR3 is CAISGGTSGNTGELFF. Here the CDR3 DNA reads TGTGCCATCAGTGGGGGGACTAGCGGAAACACCGGGGAGCTGTTTTTT.

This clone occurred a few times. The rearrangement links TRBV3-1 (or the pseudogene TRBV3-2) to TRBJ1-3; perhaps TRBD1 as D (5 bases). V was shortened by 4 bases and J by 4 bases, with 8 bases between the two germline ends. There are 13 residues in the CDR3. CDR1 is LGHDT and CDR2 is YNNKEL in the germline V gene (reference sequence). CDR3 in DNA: TGTGCCAGCAGCCTAGACAGAGGAAACACCATATATTTT. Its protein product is CASSLDRGNTIYF.

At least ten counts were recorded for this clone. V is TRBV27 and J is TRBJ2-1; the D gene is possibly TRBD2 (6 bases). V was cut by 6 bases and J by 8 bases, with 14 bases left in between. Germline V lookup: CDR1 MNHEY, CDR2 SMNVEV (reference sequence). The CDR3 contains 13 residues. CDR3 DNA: TGTGCCAGCAGCCTCGGGAGTATCCATGAGCAGTTCTTC. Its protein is CASSLGSIHEQFF.

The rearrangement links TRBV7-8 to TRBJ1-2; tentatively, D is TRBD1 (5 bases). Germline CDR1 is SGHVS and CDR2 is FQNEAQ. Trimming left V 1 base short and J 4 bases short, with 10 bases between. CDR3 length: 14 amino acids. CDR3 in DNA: TGTGCCAGCAGCTTAGTGGGGGGAAGCTATGGCTACACCTTC. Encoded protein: CASSLVGGSYGYTF.

In nucleotides, the CDR3 is TGTGCCAGCAGTTTTGACAGGGAAACAATGAACACTGAAGCTTTCTTT. Protein: CASSFDRETMNTEAFF. The chain joins TRBV6-2 or TRBV6-3 to TRBJ1-1, with 7 bases lining up with TRBD1. Trimming removed 4 bases from V and 0 bases from J; junction bases left unmatched: 8. CDR1 is MNHEY and CDR2 is SVGEGT in the germline V gene. This CDR3 has 16 residues.

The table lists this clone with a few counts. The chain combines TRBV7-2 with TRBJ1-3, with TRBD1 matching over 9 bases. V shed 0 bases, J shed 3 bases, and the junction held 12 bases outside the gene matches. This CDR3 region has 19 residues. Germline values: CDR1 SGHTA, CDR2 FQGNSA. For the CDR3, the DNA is TGTGCCAGCAGCTTAGCTAAACCGGGACAGGGATGGTATGGAAACACCATATATTTT. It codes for CASSLAKPGQGWYGNTIYF.

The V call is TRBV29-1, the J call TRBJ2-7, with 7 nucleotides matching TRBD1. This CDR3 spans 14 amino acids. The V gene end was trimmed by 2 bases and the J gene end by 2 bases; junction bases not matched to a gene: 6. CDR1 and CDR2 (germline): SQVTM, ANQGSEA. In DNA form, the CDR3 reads TGCAGCGTTGAAATTTCGGGACAGACCTACGAGCAGTACTTC. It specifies CSVEISGQTYEQYF.

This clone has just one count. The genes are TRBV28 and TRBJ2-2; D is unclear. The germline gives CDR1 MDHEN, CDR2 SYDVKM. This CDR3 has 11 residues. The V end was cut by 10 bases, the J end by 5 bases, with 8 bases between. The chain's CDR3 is CATGKTGELFF. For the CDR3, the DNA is TGTGCCACAGGCAAGACCGGGGAGCTGTTTTTT.

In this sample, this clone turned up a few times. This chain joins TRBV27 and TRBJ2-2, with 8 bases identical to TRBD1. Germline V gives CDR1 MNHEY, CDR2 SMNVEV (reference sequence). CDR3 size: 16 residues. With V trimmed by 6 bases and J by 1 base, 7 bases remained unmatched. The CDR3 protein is CASRTTGQVNTGELFF. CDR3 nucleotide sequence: TGTGCCAGCAGGACGACGGGACAGGTGAACACCGGGGAGCTGTTTTTT.

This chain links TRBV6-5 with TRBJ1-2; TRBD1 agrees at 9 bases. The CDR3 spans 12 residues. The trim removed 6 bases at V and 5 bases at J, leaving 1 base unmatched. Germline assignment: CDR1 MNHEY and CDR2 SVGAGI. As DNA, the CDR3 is TGTGCCAGCAGAGGGACAGGGTATGGCTACACCTTC. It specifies CASRGTGYGYTF.

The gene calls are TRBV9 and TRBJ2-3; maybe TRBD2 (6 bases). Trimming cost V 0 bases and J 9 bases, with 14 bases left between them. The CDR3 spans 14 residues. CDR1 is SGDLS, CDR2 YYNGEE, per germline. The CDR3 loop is CASSVVGREDTQYF. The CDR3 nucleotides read TGTGCCAGCAGCGTAGTGGGCAGGGAGGACACGCAGTATTTT.

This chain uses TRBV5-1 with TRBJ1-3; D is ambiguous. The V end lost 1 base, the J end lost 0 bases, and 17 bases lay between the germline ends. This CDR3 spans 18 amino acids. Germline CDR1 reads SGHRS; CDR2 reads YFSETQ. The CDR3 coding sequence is TGCGCCAGCAGCTTGCAGTCGGGGAGGCGCAGCTCTGGAAACACCATATATTTT. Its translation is CASSLQSGRRSSGNTIYF.

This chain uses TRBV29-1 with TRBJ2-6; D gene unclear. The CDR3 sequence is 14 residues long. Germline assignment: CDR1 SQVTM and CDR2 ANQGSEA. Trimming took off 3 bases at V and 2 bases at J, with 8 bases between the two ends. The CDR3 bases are TGCAGCGTTGAGACGAGCGCTGGGGCCAACGTCCTGACTTTC. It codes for CSVETSAGANVLTF.

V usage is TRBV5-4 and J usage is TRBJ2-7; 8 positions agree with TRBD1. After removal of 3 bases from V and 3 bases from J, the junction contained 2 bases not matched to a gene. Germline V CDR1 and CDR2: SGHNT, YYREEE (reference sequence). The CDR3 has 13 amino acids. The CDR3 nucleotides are TGTGCCAGCAGCTCTGGGACAGGCTACGAGCAGTACTTC. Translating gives CASSSGTGYEQYF.

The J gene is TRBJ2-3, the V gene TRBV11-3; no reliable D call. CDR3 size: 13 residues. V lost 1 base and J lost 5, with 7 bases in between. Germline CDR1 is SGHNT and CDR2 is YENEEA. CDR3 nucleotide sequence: TGTGCCAGCAGCTTAGGCGGAAAAGATACGCAGTATTTT. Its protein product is CASSLGGKDTQYF. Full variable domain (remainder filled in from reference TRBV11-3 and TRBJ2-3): EAGVVQSPRYKIIEKKQPVAFWCNPISGHNTLYWYLQNLGQGPELLIRYENEEAVDDSQLPKDRFSAERLKGVDSTLKIQPAELGDSAVYLCASSLGGKDTQYFGPGTRLTVL.

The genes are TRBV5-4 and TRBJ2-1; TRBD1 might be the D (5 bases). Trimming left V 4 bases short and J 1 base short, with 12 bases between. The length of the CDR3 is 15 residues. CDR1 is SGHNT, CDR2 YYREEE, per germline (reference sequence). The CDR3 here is CASSVDKYSYNEQFF. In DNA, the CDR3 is TGTGCCAGCAGCGTGGACAAATATTCCTACAATGAGCAGTTCTTC.

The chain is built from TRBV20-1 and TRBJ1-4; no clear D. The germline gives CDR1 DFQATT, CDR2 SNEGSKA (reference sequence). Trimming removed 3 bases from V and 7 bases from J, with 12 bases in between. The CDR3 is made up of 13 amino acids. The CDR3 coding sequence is TGCAGTGCTAGTAAGGGAGGAGGTGAAAAACTGTTTTTT. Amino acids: CSASKGGGEKLFF.

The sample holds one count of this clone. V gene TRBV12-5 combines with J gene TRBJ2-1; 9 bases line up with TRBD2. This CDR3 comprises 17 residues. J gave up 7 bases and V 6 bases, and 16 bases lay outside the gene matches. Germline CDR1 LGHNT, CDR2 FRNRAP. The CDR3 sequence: CASGGPLAGEGGNEQFF. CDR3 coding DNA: TGTGCTAGTGGGGGGCCTTTAGCGGGAGAGGGTGGGAATGAGCAGTTCTTC.